Listed below are T cell receptor beta chains from one sample, sequenced in a study of blood T cells in healthy people across ages. TCRdb redid the calling of the 5' RACE reads with MiXCR, one entry per CDR3 protein. Among roughly 700,000 distinct CDR3 sequences, roughly 49% were seen once, and the ten largest hold roughly 30%. Source material: blood. Receptors originate from a woman aged 55-70 years in good health. The CDR3 runs from the conserved cysteine through the conserved F or W. D genes are given only for firm matches. The size entry is marked missing in some rows and otherwise reads once, few, many or a size class.

V gene,J gene,D gene,clone size,CDR3 protein,CDR3 DNA
TRBV20-1,TRBJ1-1,.,.,CSAGAGNTEAFF,TGCAGTGCGGGGGCAGGGAACACTGAAGCTTTCTTT
TRBV20-1,TRBJ1-1,TRBD1,once,CSARGGTGLRTEAFF,TGCAGTGCTAGAGGGGGGACAGGGTTGCGCACTGAAGCTTTCTTT
TRBV7-2,TRBJ1-6,.,.,CASSFAMGSRFPLHF,TGTGCCAGCAGCTTCGCGATGGGAAGTAGGTTTCCCCTCCACTTT
TRBV7-9,TRBJ1-1,.,.,CASSSPRSVTANTEAFF,TGTGCCAGCAGCTCCCCAAGGTCCGTGACAGCTAACACTGAAGCTTTCTTT
TRBV3-1,TRBJ2-1,.,.,CASSHGTLGFNEQFF,TGTGCCAGCAGCCACGGGACACTGGGGTTCAATGAGCAGTTCTTC
TRBV20-1,TRBJ2-3,.,.,CSARDHSGPTDTQYF,TGCAGTGCTAGAGACCACAGCGGCCCCACAGATACGCAGTATTTT
TRBV29-1,TRBJ1-4,.,.,CSVAGGADGGEKLFF,TGCAGCGTTGCTGGGGGGGCGGACGGGGGAGAAAAACTGTTTTTT
TRBV7-2,TRBJ2-5,TRBD1,.,CASSFHRGQTQYF,TGTGCCAGCAGCTTTCACAGGGGACAGACCCAGTACTTC
TRBV7-9,TRBJ1-2,.,.,CASSLEALDYYGYTF,TGTGCCAGCAGCTTAGAAGCGTTAGATTACTATGGCTACACCTTC
TRBV29-1,TRBJ2-7,.,.,CSVGTGLYEQYF,TGCAGCGTGGGCACAGGGTTGTACGAGCAGTACTTC
TRBV29-1,TRBJ2-1,TRBD2,.,CSVAPSGRGGNEQFF,TGCAGCGTAGCCCCAAGCGGGAGGGGGGGGAATGAGCAGTTCTTC
TRBV4-3,TRBJ2-7,.,.,CASSQESVSYEQYF,TGCGCCAGCAGCCAAGAGTCGGTTTCCTACGAGCAGTACTTC
TRBV18,TRBJ2-1,TRBD2,.,CASSPSGSVDEQFF,TGTGCCAGCTCACCTAGCGGGAGTGTCGATGAGCAGTTCTTC
TRBV20-1,TRBJ1-5,.,.,CSATGENNQPQHF,TGCAGTGCTACAGGGGAAAACAATCAGCCCCAGCATTTT
TRBV4-1,TRBJ2-7,.,.,CASSPGIDYEQYF,TGCGCCAGCAGTCCAGGTATAGACTACGAGCAGTACTTC
TRBV18,TRBJ2-5,.,.,CATTKAAQETQYF,TGTGCCACTACAAAGGCAGCCCAAGAGACCCAGTACTTC
TRBV6-2/TRBV6-3,TRBJ2-1,.,.,CASSTRRGGQFF,TGTGCCAGCAGTACTCGGCGGGGTGGTCAGTTCTTC
TRBV7-2,TRBJ2-7,.,.,CASSFGAAYSYEQYF,TGTGCCAGCAGCTTTGGGGCAGCTTACTCCTACGAGCAGTACTTC
TRBV28,TRBJ1-6,.,.,CASSFGNFASPLHF,TGTGCCAGCAGTTTCGGCAATTTTGCTTCACCCCTCCACTTT
TRBV7-9,TRBJ1-2,.,.,CASSREAASYGYTF,TGTGCCAGCAGCCGCGAGGCCGCGAGCTATGGCTACACCTTC
TRBV2,TRBJ2-5,TRBD1,.,CASSENTGGMETQYF,TGTGCCAGCAGTGAAAACACAGGGGGCATGGAGACCCAGTACTTC
TRBV27,TRBJ1-2,.,few,CASSLKGGNYGYTF,TGTGCCAGCAGTTTAAAGGGCGGAAACTATGGCTACACCTTC
TRBV4-2,TRBJ2-1,TRBD2,.,CASSQGLAGGNNEQFF,TGTGCCAGCAGCCAAGGACTAGCGGGAGGAAACAATGAGCAGTTCTTC
TRBV4-2,TRBJ2-5,.,.,CASGIETQYF,TGTGCCAGCGGCATAGAGACCCAGTACTTC
TRBV7-2,TRBJ2-7,.,.,CASSSASSSYNEQYF,TGTGCCAGCAGCTCCGCTAGCAGTTCCTACAATGAGCAGTACTTC
TRBV9,TRBJ2-7,.,.,CASSVELADEQYF,TGTGCCAGCAGCGTAGAGTTAGCCGACGAGCAGTACTTC
TRBV12-3/TRBV12-4,TRBJ1-1,TRBD1,.,CASSPTGGHTEAFF,TGTGCCAGCAGCCCGACAGGGGGTCACACTGAAGCTTTCTTT
TRBV9,TRBJ2-3,.,.,CASSAGGDSTDTQYF,TGTGCCAGCAGCGCAGGAGGAGATAGCACAGATACGCAGTATTTT
TRBV7-2,TRBJ2-5,.,.,CASSLAGVKETQYF,TGTGCCAGCAGCTTAGCGGGAGTCAAAGAGACCCAGTACTTC